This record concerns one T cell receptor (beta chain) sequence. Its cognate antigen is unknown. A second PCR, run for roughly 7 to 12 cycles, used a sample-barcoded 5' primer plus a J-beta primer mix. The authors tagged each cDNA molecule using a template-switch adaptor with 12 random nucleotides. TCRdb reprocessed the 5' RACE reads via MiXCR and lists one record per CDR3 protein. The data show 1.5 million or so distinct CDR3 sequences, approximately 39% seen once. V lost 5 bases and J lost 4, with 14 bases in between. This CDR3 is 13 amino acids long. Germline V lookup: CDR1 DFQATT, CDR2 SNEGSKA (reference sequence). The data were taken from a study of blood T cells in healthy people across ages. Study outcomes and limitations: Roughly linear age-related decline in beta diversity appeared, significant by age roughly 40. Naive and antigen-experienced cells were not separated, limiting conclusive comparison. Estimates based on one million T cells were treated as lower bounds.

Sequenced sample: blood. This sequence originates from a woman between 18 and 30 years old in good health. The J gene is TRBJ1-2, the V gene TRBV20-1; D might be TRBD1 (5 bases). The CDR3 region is CSARRPRGYGYTF. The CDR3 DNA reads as TGCAGTGCTCGGAGACCTAGGGGCTATGGCTACACCTTC.